The T cell receptor beta chain described here comes from a study of blood T cell repertoires in COVID-19. For the study at large: Spain, Italy and the United States supplied samples that represented acute and convalescent COVID-19. From T cells, B-cell-depleted T cells, or PBMCs came the material, which was cDNA or gDNA.

Source study methods: How many nucleated cells were present was estimated from reference gene primer amplification. The method was immunoSEQ multiplex PCR; TCRdb's version includes in-frame clones alone and lacks a portion of them. The V and J calls and clone size were taken over from that table, and D and trimming were inferred from the DNA. The table has tens of thousands of clones, 86% seen once. Looked up from germline, CDR1 is SGDLS and CDR2 is YYNGEE. This CDR3 has 14 residues. J was trimmed by 4 bases and V by 4 bases; bases with no gene match: 4. The chain joins TRBV9 to TRBJ2-1, with 8 positions matching TRBD2. The material sequenced was peripheral blood. The sequence derives from a man aged 70-80 years with active or convalescent COVID-19. CDR3 sequence reads: CASSRTGGYNEQFF. CDR3 nucleotides: TGTGCCAGCAGCCGGACGGGGGGGTACAATGAGCAGTTCTTC. Filled out from reference TRBV9 and TRBJ2-1, the complete variable domain reads DSGVTQTPKHLITATGQRVTLRCSPRSGDLSVYWYQQSLDQGLQFLIQYYNGEERAKGNILERFSAQQFPDLHSELNLSSLELGDSALYFCASSRTGGYNEQFFGPGTRLTVL.